Listed here is a single T cell receptor (beta chain). Participant-given clinical history determined each cohort assignment. This entry belongs to a study of blood T cell repertoires in COVID-19. The authors' processing: The authors estimated nucleated cell counts from reference gene primer amplification. Sequencing was performed with immunoSEQ multiplex PCR; in TCRdb, only in-frame clones are kept and a portion is missing. The V and J calls and clone size are taken from that table; D and trimming were inferred from the DNA. The sample has 260,000 or so clones, about nine tenths seen once. CDR1 and CDR2 (germline): SGHNT, YENEEA. Trimming shortened V by 8 bases and J by 4 bases, and 17 bases separated the two germline ends. The CDR3 consists of 14 residues.

Source material: PBMCs or T cells enriched from blood (not recorded which). The chain couples TRBV11-3 to TRBJ1-1; tentatively, D is TRBD1 (5 bases). The source of this sequence is a woman aged 25 to 39 with acute COVID-19. The CDR3 region has the DNA TGTGCCAGCCTATTCCGAGGACACTTCACTGAAGCTTTCTTT. The encoded protein is CASLFRGHFTEAFF.